This T cell receptor beta chain is drawn from a study of a mutant IDH1 vaccine in newly diagnosed glioma. The wider study: Previous treatment comprised radiotherapy, temozolomide, or both, mostly both.

About this clone: No antigen is known for it.

Using immunoSEQ multiplex PCR, the repertoire was profiled, and TCRdb retains in-frame clones only, with some absent. The repertoire holds 55,000 to 65,000 clones, with over 70% as singletons. In germline, CDR1 is MNHNY, CDR2 SVGAGI (reference sequence). CDR3 size: 15 residues. Trimming pared 6 bases from V and 0 bases from J, leaving 11 bases between. The time point was: week 47, end of study. The study gave 300 ug of mutant IDH1 20-mer peptide per vaccine dose, with topical imiquimod. The gene calls are TRBV6-6 and TRBJ1-4; no clear D gene. This specimen was PBMCs, taken from a glioma patient whose treatment included an IDH1 peptide vaccine. The origin of this receptor is a man aged 45 to 65 with glioma. CDR3 residues: CASRPPPSTNEKLFF. The CDR3 DNA is TGTGCCAGCAGGCCCCCGCCGTCAACTAATGAAAAACTGTTTTTT.